Listed below are T cell receptor beta chains from one sample, sequenced in a study of blood T cell repertoires in COVID-19. Measured with immunoSEQ multiplex PCR; TCRdb has only the in-frame clones, and not every one. The table records around 330,000 clones, roughly 88% of them present only once. The sequenced sample consisted of peripheral blood. These TCRs come from a woman aged 25 to 39 with COVID-19, enrolled during active disease. Each CDR3 is given with its conserved first and last residue. The D gene is left open where the match is weak. Clone sizes are given selectively: once, few, many, or a class where the clone is expanded.

V,D,J,size,CDR3,DNA
TRBV7-2,-,TRBJ2-3,-,CASSSAGTRTDTQYF,TGTGCCAGCAGCTCCGCCGGGACTCGAACAGATACGCAGTATTTT
TRBV5-1,TRBD1,TRBJ1-6,-,CASSLAGTAYSPLHF,TGCGCCAGCAGCTTGGCCGGGACAGCCTATTCACCCCTCCACTTT
TRBV19,TRBD2,TRBJ2-7,-,CASSITSGTYEQYF,TGTGCCAGTAGTATTACTAGCGGAACCTACGAGCAGTACTTC
TRBV29-1,TRBD2,TRBJ2-1,-,CSAQRGVWNEQFF,TGCAGCGCCCAGCGGGGGGTATGGAATGAGCAGTTCTTC
TRBV19,TRBD1,TRBJ1-1,-,CATTLAGGNTEAFF,TGTGCCACGACTCTGGCAGGGGGCAACACTGAAGCTTTCTTT
TRBV5-5,-,TRBJ2-2,-,CASRIQGANTGELFF,TGTGCCAGCAGGATACAGGGAGCGAACACCGGGGAGCTGTTTTTT
TRBV9,TRBD1,TRBJ1-2,-,CASSSTGGFYGYTF,TGTGCCAGCAGCTCGACAGGGGGCTTCTATGGCTACACCTTC
TRBV11-3,-,TRBJ2-1,-,CASSFPGNNEQFF,TGTGCCAGCAGCTTTCCAGGGAACAATGAGCAGTTCTTC
TRBV14,TRBD2,TRBJ2-7,-,CASSHNSGGAYEQYF,TGTGCCAGCAGCCACAATAGCGGGGGGGCCTACGAGCAGTACTTC
TRBV5-1,-,TRBJ1-1,-,CASSLREFTEAFF,TGCGCCAGCAGCTTGCGGGAGTTCACTGAAGCTTTCTTT
TRBV6-6,TRBD1,TRBJ2-2,-,CASNDRDTGELFF,TGTGCCAGCAACGACAGGGATACCGGGGAGCTGTTTTTT
TRBV6-5,TRBD2,TRBJ2-3,-,CASSSSGSSTDTQYF,TGTGCCAGCAGTAGTAGCGGGAGTAGCACAGATACGCAGTATTTT
TRBV5-1,-,TRBJ1-1,-,CASSLVVGSGNTEAFF,TGCGCCAGCAGCTTGGTCGTGGGGAGTGGGAACACTGAAGCTTTCTTT
TRBV7-9,-,TRBJ2-1,once,CASSLVGGANEQFF,TGTGCCAGCAGCTTAGTGGGGGGTGCGAATGAGCAGTTCTTC
TRBV9,TRBD2,TRBJ2-1,-,CASRPTSGGRDEQFF,TGTGCCAGCAGACCAACTAGCGGGGGTCGCGATGAGCAGTTCTTC
TRBV19,TRBD1,TRBJ1-6,-,CASSRGQGRVSPLHF,TGTGCCAGTAGTCGCGGACAGGGTAGGGTCTCACCCCTCCACTTT
TRBV28,TRBD2,TRBJ2-2,-,CASSGTSGGLTGELFF,TGTGCCAGCAGTGGGACTAGCGGGGGGTTAACCGGGGAGCTGTTTTTT
TRBV6-2/TRBV6-3,-,TRBJ1-2,-,CASSNRVNYGYTF,TGTGCCAGCAGTAACCGGGTGAACTATGGCTACACCTTC
TRBV6-2/TRBV6-3,-,TRBJ1-1,-,CASSQGMDTEAFF,TGTGCCAGCAGTCAGGGAATGGACACTGAAGCTTTCTTT
TRBV4-3,TRBD1,TRBJ1-6,-,CASSQVGQAGSPLHF,TGCGCCAGCAGCCAAGTAGGACAGGCGGGCTCACCCCTCCACTTT
TRBV2,-,TRBJ2-5,once,CASSLLGVRETQYF,TGTGCCAGCAGTTTATTAGGGGTCCGAGAGACCCAGTACTTC
TRBV3-1/TRBV3-2,-,TRBJ1-6,-,CASSSRVPRDNSPLHF,TGTGCCAGCAGCTCCCGGGTCCCGCGGGATAATTCACCCCTCCACTTT
TRBV13,-,TRBJ1-2,-,CASSLRGLANYGYTF,TGTGCCAGCAGCTTAAGGGGCTTAGCTAACTATGGCTACACCTTC
TRBV19,-,TRBJ2-1,-,CASSILQNNEQFF,TGTGCCAGTAGTATATTACAGAACAATGAGCAGTTCTTC
TRBV19,TRBD1,TRBJ1-2,-,CASSRTGNYGYTF,TGTGCCAGTAGTCGGACAGGGAACTATGGCTACACCTTC
TRBV27,TRBD1,TRBJ2-1,-,CASRTGAGEQFF,TGTGCCAGCCGTACAGGGGCAGGTGAGCAGTTCTTC
TRBV5-5,TRBD1,TRBJ1-5,-,CASSWDRGDQPQHF,TGTGCCAGCAGCTGGGACAGGGGCGATCAGCCCCAGCATTTT
TRBV7-2,-,TRBJ2-7,-,CASSLSSSYEQYF,TGTGCCAGCAGCTTATCTTCCTCCTACGAGCAGTACTTC
TRBV11-2,TRBD2,TRBJ2-3,-,CASRAGGTRADTQYF,TGTGCCAGCAGAGCGGGGGGTACTAGGGCAGATACGCAGTATTTT
TRBV28,-,TRBJ2-5,-,CASSEGGEASQYF,TGTGCCAGCAGTGAGGGGGGGGAAGCGTCCCAGTACTTC
TRBV28,-,TRBJ1-4,-,CASSKGGQAGEKLFF,TGTGCCAGCAGTAAGGGGGGGCAGGCGGGTGAAAAACTGTTTTTT
TRBV4-1,-,TRBJ2-2,-,CASSQGIAAAGELFF,TGCGCCAGCAGCCAAGGGATTGCGGCGGCCGGGGAGCTGTTTTTT
TRBV11-3,TRBD1,TRBJ2-7,-,CASSVPGTGYSEQYF,TGTGCCAGCAGCGTACCCGGGACAGGGTATTCCGAGCAGTACTTC
TRBV11-2,-,TRBJ1-5,-,CASSLDVGGQPQHF,TGTGCCAGCAGCTTAGATGTGGGAGGTCAGCCCCAGCATTTT
TRBV5-8,-,TRBJ2-1,few,CASSLGGLSYNEQFF,TGTGCCAGCAGCTTGGGAGGTCTTTCCTACAATGAGCAGTTCTTC
TRBV6-5,-,TRBJ1-1,once,CASSYDSGRVNTEAFF,TGTGCCAGCAGTTACGATTCTGGCAGGGTGAACACTGAAGCTTTCTTT
TRBV6-6,TRBD1,TRBJ2-5,-,CASTPSGQSETQYF,TGTGCCAGCACCCCATCGGGACAGTCGGAGACCCAGTACTTC
TRBV7-9,-,TRBJ2-7,-,CASSHSGRAGEQYF,TGTGCCAGCAGCCACAGTGGACGTGCGGGGGAGCAGTACTTC
TRBV30,-,TRBJ1-2,few,CAWSVGAGDGYTF,TGTGCCTGGAGTGTGGGGGCAGGGGATGGCTACACCTTC
TRBV7-9,-,TRBJ2-2,-,CASPQYTGELFF,TGTGCCAGTCCACAGTACACCGGGGAGCTGTTTTTT
TRBV5-5,-,TRBJ2-4,-,CASSLRPEADIQYF,TGTGCCAGCAGCCTCCGACCCGAAGCGGACATTCAGTACTTC
TRBV3-1/TRBV3-2,-,TRBJ1-2,-,CASSQRGASNYGYTF,TGTGCCAGCAGCCAGCGGGGGGCATCGAACTATGGCTACACCTTC
TRBV5-1,TRBD1,TRBJ1-4,-,CASTPTGVSEKLFF,TGCGCCAGCACCCCGACAGGGGTAAGCGAAAAACTGTTTTTT
TRBV18,-,TRBJ1-2,-,CASSPGTGDYGYTF,TGTGCCAGCTCACCGGGGACGGGAGACTATGGCTACACCTTC